This TCR beta chain was recorded in a study of cytomegalovirus exposure and HLA in healthy donors. PCR primers comprised 60 Vbeta and 13 Jbeta primers. Repertoires were generated with immunoSEQ multiplex PCR, while TCRdb's copy carries only in-frame clones and drops some. The sample shows about 120,000 clones, about 68% of them seen only once. Germline trimming cut 4 bases from V and 8 bases from J; bases unmatched to any gene: 11. Per germline, CDR1 SGDLS and CDR2 YYNGEE. The CDR3 extends over 16 amino acids. Concerning this clone: Its specificity is not known.

General study results and limits: Clonal expansion, a later analysis showed, was greater in HLA-associated TCR beta chains than in equally common others. Several of the most significant clusters appeared, in a later analysis, to be linked to common viral pathogens. It was reported in a later analysis that an Asian-associated ancestry cluster showed fewer N-insertions than the roughly 670-donor mean.

Material for sequencing was PBMCs. The genes are TRBV9 and TRBJ2-1, with 11 bases matching TRBD2. The receptor comes from a woman aged 40 to 50 in good health and CMV-seropositive. CDR3 sequence: CASSPDVLAGDHEQFF. DNA of the CDR3: TGTGCCAGCAGCCCAGATGTACTAGCGGGAGATCATGAGCAGTTCTTC.